This record looks at one T cell receptor beta chain sequence and its context. This clonotype was seen repeatedly, ten times or more. The antigen this receptor binds is unknown. There are no base qualities to consult, and no much larger clone falls within one base. This entry is derived from a study of regulatory T cells in long-lasting Graves disease (dated by TCRdb to about 2021). At the level of the whole study: In the newly diagnosed Graves' disease group, patients had been taking antithyroid drugs for less than 3 months. The study took place in China and was registered as a clinical trial. A total of 33 samples underwent TCR sequencing: around 13 from persistent and about 20 from newly diagnosed Graves' disease patients. Peripheral blood TCR sequencing and RNA sequencing compared persistent Graves' disease patients with newly diagnosed Graves' disease patients.

Library preparation was by multiplex PCR. Sequenced on an Illumina HiSeq 4000. TCR beta libraries were built with iRepertoire HTBI primers and Arm-PCR amplification of CDR3 regions. Gel purification was performed on PCR products prior to sequencing. As for how the authors treated the data: Gene usage analysis of CDR3 amino acid clonotypes relied on the 55 to 80 TRBV and 14 TRBJ segments identified across samples. COPE and FqMerger were used to merge the filtered high-quality paired reads into contigs. BLAST was used to align contigs to IMGT TRBV, TRBD and TRBJ reference genes, with CDR3 defined following IMGT. Highly expanded clones were defined as clonotypes with a frequency above 0.1%. Shannon entropy was used to measure repertoire diversity, and the Gini coefficient was used to measure V-J evenness. A clonotype found in more than one individual was treated as public. TCRdb ran its own pipeline on the public reads, namely fastp trimming at Q25 and MiXCR clone calling, and kept in-frame beta chains. All rows with the same CDR3 protein become a single entry with the most common DNA and genes. TCRdb, not the authors, supplied the V and J calls. Counted in this sample were 540,000 or so distinct CDR3 sequences; 13% of them appeared once. The top ten constitute 8.5% to 10% of the sample.

Via the germline V gene (reference sequence), CDR1 is MNHEY and CDR2 SMNVEV. Inclusive of the bounding cysteine and phenylalanine, the CDR3 is 18 residues long. Only CDR3 DNA is held: 54 bases, read in frame from base 1. For this chain, trimming is 5 bases at the V end and 2 bases at the J end, and the number of junction bases without a gene match is 10. According to the study, the label for this sample's time point signals: newly diagnosed GD, antithyroid drugs for less than 3 months. For both TCR sequencing and RNA sequencing, RNA was extracted from PBMCs in TRIzol. The diagnosis of Graves' disease was made according to American Thyroid Association guidelines. Patients for the study were recruited at an endocrinology department in Xi'an, China. Each patient gave about 10 milliliters of peripheral blood, collected in an EDTA anticoagulant tube. Ficoll Paque Plus density gradient separation was used to isolate PBMCs, and no additional T cell sorting was done. An Agilent 2100 Bioanalyzer and agarose gel were used to check RNA quality, while a NanoDrop 2000 measured RNA concentration.

The study at large found these results: Persistent disease showed preferential use of TRBV28, TRBJ1-2 and TRBJ2-5, whereas newly diagnosed disease favored TRBV20-1 and TRBJ2-1. The authors noted that the small sample size was a limitation that may lower accuracy. Peripheral blood alone was examined, since thyroid tissue, which constituted the primary lesion, could not be accessed. A larger number of public clonotypes was shared among persistent patients (approximately 3,000) than among newly diagnosed patients (around 880). Sequencing and analysis were limited to the TCR beta chain. Compared with newly diagnosed patients, patients with persistent Graves' disease had lower TCR Shannon entropy and fewer highly expanded clones, which suggests clonal expansion.

These sequences were also reported in another study, on T cells in Graves' hyperthyroidism and ophthalmopathy. As that second paper reports: Graves' hyperthyroidism was defined as stable when no progression to ophthalmopathy occurred over 18 months of follow-up. Hyperthyroidism patients were aged 18 to 65 years and newly diagnosed, with disease duration of less than 2 months. The study excluded patients with uncontrolled infections, other autoimmune diseases, pregnancy or lactation. Clinical symptoms, serum thyroxine and TRAb, thyroid ultrasound, and orbital computed tomography formed the basis for the diagnoses. A first-round RT-PCR of the TCR CDR3 used the HTBI primer set with the Qiagen OneStep RT-PCR kit. Blood samples also contained most of the expanded thyroid clonotypes (frequency above 0.001), which suggests that blood repertoires may reflect thyroid immune responses. Ophthalmopathy was separated from stable hyperthyroidism by a 13 V-J signature model, with approximately 85% sensitivity and just over 81% specificity obtained in cross-validation and 80%/75% obtained in testing. In validation, progression to ophthalmopathy was predicted by the model with 70.59% sensitivity and roughly 72% specificity, a median of roughly 6 months before onset. TCR V-J signatures able to tell the groups apart were searched for in a discovery cohort of 95 or so patients, of whom more than 40 had Graves' ophthalmopathy and 55 to 60 had stable Graves' hyperthyroidism. Prospective prediction of ophthalmopathy was tested in an independent validation cohort of 18 to 20 hyperthyroidism patients and around 16 patients who later progressed to ophthalmopathy. The approximately 100 discovery patients were randomly divided into training and test sets at a 7:3 ratio. Thyroid tissue and blood T-cell repertoires from six Graves' hyperthyroidism patients were also compared in the study. Following sampling, methimazole starting at 30 mg daily was given to hyperthyroidism patients, and high-dose intravenous methylprednisolone was given to ophthalmopathy patients. A second multiplex PCR round built the libraries, followed by size selection and purification. Paired-end sequencing of the libraries was performed with 100 bp reads on an Illumina HiSeq2000. SOAPnuke was used to process the raw data, throwing out any read that contained adapters or uncalled bases, had a mean Phred below 15, or lacked an exact constant-primer or identifier match. COPE v1.2.5 was used to merge the high-quality paired reads, and each unique nucleotide sequence was defined as a clonotype. MiTCR v1.1 was used to align the clonotypes against IMGT TRBV, TRBD and TRBJ reference segments. The analysis was restricted to V-J combinations with a frequency above 0.0001, which together covered roughly 99% of the repertoires. A TCS score was defined as the ratio between F50 (clonal expansion) and ExV (chaos), using BLOSUM62-based TCRdist between CDR3 peptides within each V-J. Welch's t-statistics and random forest reduced around 550 V-J features to about 12, which were used in a naive Bayes classifier (R e1071). No statistical method was used to fix the sample size in advance, and group allocation was not hidden from the investigators. TCR Vbeta CDR3 sequencing of 130 to 150 peripheral blood samples (approximately 44 ophthalmopathy, 75 to 85 hyperthyroidism and 17 progressor patients) is reported in the paper.

The TCR was taken from a man aged 30-40 years with Graves disease. Donor details come from another sample of the same person, matched by shared clones. Sequencing was performed on peripheral blood mononuclear cells (PBMCs), taken at new diagnosis, from a patient treated with antithyroid drugs. The chain is assembled from TRBV27 and TRBJ2-5, with 14 central nucleotides matching TRBD2. The CDR3 sequence is CASSHRLAGGPFQETQYF. The sequenced DNA: TGTGCCAGCAGTCACCGACTAGCGGGAGGGCCCTTTCAAGAGACCCAGTACTTC.